This is a list of T cell receptor beta chains from one sample in a study of OX40 agonist ivuxolimab in advanced cancers. TCRdb's copy holds only in-frame clones and misses some; the assay was immunoSEQ multiplex PCR. The sample contains about 83,000 clones, roughly 83% of which appear only once. The material was CD4+ or CD8+ T cells sorted from blood, obtained in a trial of the OX40 agonist ivuxolimab. Every receptor here comes from an adult with an advanced solid tumor such as melanoma, head and neck, liver or kidney cancer. The CDR3 runs from the conserved cysteine through the conserved F or W.

CDR3	V
CASSDGRKHGYTF	TRBV2
CASSMKDGSYNSPLHF	TRBV19
CASSLEGRNTEAFF	TRBV5-1
CASRRGGDTEAFF	TRBV7-2
CASSERSQGASFTF	TRBV19
CAWRDRGYGYTF	TRBV30
CASSLWRGTNTEAFF	TRBV9
CAWSPGPWGSYTF	TRBV30
CASSGSGVKGNEQFF	TRBV11-2
CASSLTSGPYEQYF	TRBV5-4
CASDFGTGGGYTF	TRBV6-1
CASSFRDRGLGEQFF	TRBV5-1
CASSLALTAEKLFF	TRBV7-2
CASRGQGVVGYTF	TRBV6-5
CASSSGGSGTEAFF	TRBV6-5
CASSFTVNTEAFF	TRBV11-2
CASSQDPGGIFNTQYF	TRBV14
CASSDVRYRAEAFF	TRBV6-1
CASSPRWASQETQYF	TRBV18
CASSHNLGDVQYF	TRBV4-1
CASSDYIGPMNTEAFF	TRBV9
CAGTLVASSYNEQFF	TRBV30
CASSPLVEDLNTEAFF	TRBV18
CASSIPGYGMNTEAFF	TRBV19
CASSYAQISNYGYTF	TRBV6-6
CASSPDRSDQIQGARYYSPLHF	TRBV4-1
CASSVGQFGELFF	TRBV19
CASSFEGYEQYF	TRBV7-9
CASSEGLRGTEQYF	TRBV6-1
CASRFTGANTGELFF	TRBV7-9
CASSSRYEQYF	TRBV6-5
CASSYSAGGRETQYF	TRBV6-6
CASSSGSFKETQYF	TRBV7-9
CASSPGLAGAVYQETQYF	TRBV5-1
CASSKGPVQGNTEAFF	TRBV18
CASSLQRVQDTQYF	TRBV5-1
CAWSVRGNTIYF	TRBV30
CASSPGRGTNTEAFF	TRBV6-6
CASSNRGGLKEQYF	TRBV7-2
CASSARGIRETQYF	TRBV2
CASSATGTSSEQYF	TRBV9
CAWSVHRGLNYGYTF	TRBV30
CASSSTTGVNQPQHF	TRBV11-3
CASSFGRSNTEAFF	TRBV5-1
CASSSEGGRATQPQHF	TRBV7-9
CASSLTDSANYGYTF	TRBV18